This T cell receptor (beta chain) originates from a study of OX40 agonist ivuxolimab in advanced cancers. Study-wide context: Ivuxolimab, which targeted the costimulatory receptor OX40 (CD134), was an agonistic, fully human IgG2 monoclonal antibody. Intravenous ivuxolimab was administered to patients every 2 weeks at six dose levels: 0.01, 0.1, 0.3, 1.5, 3 and 10 mg/kg. A male proportion of nearly 85% and a mean age of about 60 years, ranging from roughly 23 to 90, were recorded for the dose-escalation cohort. The point of sequencing TCRbeta in the periphery was to test whether ivuxolimab changed TCR sequence diversity and drove clonal T-cell expansion. The paper describes the monotherapy dose-escalation part (N of about 50 patients) of the phase I trial of ivuxolimab. Prior anti-PD-1, anti-PD-L1 or anti-CTLA-4 therapy was permitted, and checkpoint inhibitors had been received by about two fifths of dose-escalation patients. Among the 52 dose-escalation patients, approximately 20 had hepatocellular carcinoma, 15 or so melanoma, 9 renal cell carcinoma and 9 head and neck cancer. Partial responses were achieved by three dose-escalation patients, of whom one had hepatocellular carcinoma and two had cutaneous melanoma. The study at large found these results: In the 0.1-3.0 mg/kg groups, partial responders were among the patients with the lowest normalized peripheral clonal expansion, particularly in CD8+ T cells. The antigen specificity of the peripheral T cells that underwent clonal expansion was not determined. Low levels of normalized T-cell clonal expansion were also shown by some nonresponding patients. On average, CD8+ T cells showed more expanded clones than CD4+ T cells after ivuxolimab. Clonal expansion of both CD4+ and CD8+ blood T cells was observed from baseline to week 6 at doses 0.1 to 3.0 mg/kg.

The CDR3 runs 16 residues from the cysteine to the phenylalanine. Of all the DNA, just the CDR3 is kept, 48 bases in frame from base 1. V lost 0 bases and J lost 0 bases; the stretch between them is 11 bases long. Taken from the germline V gene, the CDR1 and CDR2 loops are KGHSH and LQKENI. Genomic DNA was extracted from sorted cells for sequencing of the TCRbeta CDR3 region. The immunoSEQ Assay was used for sequencing of TCRbeta CDR3 regions. TCRdb mirrors the immuneACCESS table, restricted to in-frame sequences. Some clones are absent from its copies; in checked studies, under half trace to an unresolved V gene, and the reason for the others is unknown. The sample includes 100,000 to 150,000 clones, with approximately 92% observed a single time. The ten largest clones take up 0.15% to 0.17% of the sample. Patients with a history of autoimmune disease or receiving systemic immunosuppression were excluded from the trial. Peripheral blood for TCR sequencing was collected from all dose cohorts at baseline, on cycle 4 day 1, and on cycle 7 day 1. Samples came from an open-label, multicenter, first-in-human phase I dose-escalation trial of ivuxolimab. Adults with locally advanced or metastatic head and neck squamous cell, hepatocellular, melanoma or renal cell carcinoma were enrolled in the trial. Before TCR sequencing, CD4+ and CD8+ T cells were separately sorted from peripheral blood.

A single count supports this clone. Its specific antigen is unknown. No quality values exist for individual bases; no much larger clone is one base distant. The sequence joins TRBV18 to TRBJ1-1; the D segment could be TRBD1, given 6 matching bases. The TCR originated in an adult with an advanced solid tumor such as melanoma, head and neck, liver or kidney cancer. This sample comprised CD4+ or CD8+ T cells sorted from blood, obtained in a trial of the OX40 agonist ivuxolimab. The CDR3 in this case is CASSPPGGGVNTEAFF. The bases are TGTGCCAGCTCACCACCGGGAGGGGGTGTGAACACTGAAGCTTTCTTT. The full variable domain, completed from the reference TRBV18 and TRBJ1-1 proteins outside the CDR3, reads NAGVMQNPRHLVRRRGQEARLRCSPMKGHSHVYWYRQLPEEGLKFMVYLQKENIIDESGMPKERFSAEFPKEGPSILRIQQVVRGDSAAYFCASSPPGGGVNTEAFFGQGTRLTVV.